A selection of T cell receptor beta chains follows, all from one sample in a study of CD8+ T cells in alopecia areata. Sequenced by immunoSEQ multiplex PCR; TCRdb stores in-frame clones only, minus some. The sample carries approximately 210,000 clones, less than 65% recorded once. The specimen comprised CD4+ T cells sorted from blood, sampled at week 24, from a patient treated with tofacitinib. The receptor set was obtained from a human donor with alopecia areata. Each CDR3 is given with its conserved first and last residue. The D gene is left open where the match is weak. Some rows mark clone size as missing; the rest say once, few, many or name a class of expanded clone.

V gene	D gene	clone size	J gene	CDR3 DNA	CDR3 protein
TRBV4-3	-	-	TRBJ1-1	TGCGCCAGCAGCCAAGATTATTCAGGCGCAGACACTGAAGCTTTCTTT	CASSQDYSGADTEAFF
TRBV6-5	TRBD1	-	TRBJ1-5	TGTGCCAGCAGCCCGGGACAGAACTCCGGTCGGCCCCAGCATTTT	CASSPGQNSGRPQHF
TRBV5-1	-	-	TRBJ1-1	TGCGCCAGCAGCTTACCGTTAACCGGGGGTAACACTGAAGCTTTCTTT	CASSLPLTGGNTEAFF
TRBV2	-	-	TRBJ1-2	TGTGCCAGCAGTGTCGGGGTAGCTAACTATGGCTACACCTTC	CASSVGVANYGYTF
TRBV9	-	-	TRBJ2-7	TGTGCCAGCAGCCCAGGCAGATCCTACGAGCAGTACTTC	CASSPGRSYEQYF
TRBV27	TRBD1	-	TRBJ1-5	TGTGCCAGCAGTTTCGGACAGGGGAATCAGCCCCAGCATTTT	CASSFGQGNQPQHF
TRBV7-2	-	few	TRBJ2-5	TGTGCCAGCAGCTTAGTCTCACCGGGGACCCAGTACTTC	CASSLVSPGTQYF
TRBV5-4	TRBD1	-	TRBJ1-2	TGTGCCAGCAGCTTGGAGGGGGCAAATGGCTACACCTTC	CASSLEGANGYTF
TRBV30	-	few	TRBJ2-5	TGTGCCTGGAGTGGGCAGGGCCCAGAGACCCAGTACTTC	CAWSGQGPETQYF
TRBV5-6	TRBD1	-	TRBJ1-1	TGTGCCAGCAGCTTGGGACAGGGTTACACTGAAGCTTTCTTT	CASSLGQGYTEAFF
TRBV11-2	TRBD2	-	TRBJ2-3	TGTGCCAGCAGCTTAGAGCCAGCGGGGGGGCATTTTAAAGATACGCAGTATTTT	CASSLEPAGGHFKDTQYF
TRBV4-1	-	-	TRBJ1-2	TGCGCCAGCAGCCAAGGAGGTTCCTATGGCTACACCTTC	CASSQGGSYGYTF
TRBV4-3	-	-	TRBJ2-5	TGCGCCAGCAGCCAAGGGTTTGGAACAGGGAGGCAAGAGACCCAGTACTTC	CASSQGFGTGRQETQYF
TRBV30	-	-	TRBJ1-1	TGTGCCTGGAGTCCATCTATGAACACTGAAGCTTTCTTT	CAWSPSMNTEAFF
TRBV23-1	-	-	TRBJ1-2	TGCGCCAGCAGCCCCAAGGGGTTGGCAGGGTCCCCGGGGGGCTACACCTTC	CASSPKGLAGSPGGYTF
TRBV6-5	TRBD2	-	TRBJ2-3	TGTGCCAGCAGGAGCGGGGACACAGATACGCAGTATTTT	CASRSGDTDTQYF
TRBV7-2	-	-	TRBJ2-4	TGTGCCAGCAGCTTAGGTTACGCCTCAGCGATTCAGTACTTC	CASSLGYASAIQYF
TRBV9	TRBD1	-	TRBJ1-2	TGTGCCAGCAGCGTAGATCCCCCAGGGGGTATTAACTATGGCTACACCTTC	CASSVDPPGGINYGYTF
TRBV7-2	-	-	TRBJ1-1	TGTGCCAGCAGCTCACAGCCCCAGGGTACTGAAGCTTTCTTT	CASSSQPQGTEAFF
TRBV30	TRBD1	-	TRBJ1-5	TGTGCCTGGAGTGTAGGACAGGACAATCAGCCCCAGCATTTT	CAWSVGQDNQPQHF
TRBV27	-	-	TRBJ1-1	TGTGCCAGCAGTTTAAGCGGATGGGACGGTTCTGAAGCTTTCTTT	CASSLSGWDGSEAFF
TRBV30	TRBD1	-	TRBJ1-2	TGTGCCTGGAGAGGACAGGGGAAAAATTATGGCTACACCTTC	CAWRGQGKNYGYTF
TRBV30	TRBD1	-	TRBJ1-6	TGTGCCTGGAGTACAGGGGGAAGCTCCTATAATTCACCCCTCCACTTT	CAWSTGGSSYNSPLHF
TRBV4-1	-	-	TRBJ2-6	TGCGCCAGCAGCCAAGCGGCCTTTGTGGGAGCTGGGGCCAACGTCCTGACTTTC	CASSQAAFVGAGANVLTF
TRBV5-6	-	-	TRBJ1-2	TGTGCCAGCAGCCAAGGGTTTGGCTACACCTTC	CASSQGFGYTF
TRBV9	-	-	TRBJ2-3	TGTGCCAGGATACGGGACACGGCAGATACGCAGTATTTT	CARIRDTADTQYF
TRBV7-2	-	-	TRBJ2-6	TGTGCCAGCAGCTTAGCGACCCCCTCTGGGGCCAACGTCCTGACTTTC	CASSLATPSGANVLTF
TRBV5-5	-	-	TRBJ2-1	TGTGCCAGCAGCCTGGATGAGCAGTTCTTC	CASSLDEQFF
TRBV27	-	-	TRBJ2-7	TGTGCCAGCAGCCCCCAGGCCGCCTACGAGCAGTACTTC	CASSPQAAYEQYF
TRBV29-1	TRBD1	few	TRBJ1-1	TGCAGCGTTTTCGTACAGGGGGCGACTGAAGCTTTCTTT	CSVFVQGATEAFF
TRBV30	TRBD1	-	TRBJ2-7	TGTGCCTGGAGATCACCGGGACAGTTCTACGAGCAGTACTTC	CAWRSPGQFYEQYF
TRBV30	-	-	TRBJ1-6	TGTGCCTGGACCGAGGGGGAATCCTATAATTCACCCCTCCACTTT	CAWTEGESYNSPLHF
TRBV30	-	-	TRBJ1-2	TGTGCCTGGAACCAGATAAACTATGGCTACACCTTC	CAWNQINYGYTF
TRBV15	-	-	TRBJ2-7	TGTGCCACCAGCAGAGGAGTTGACTACGAGCAGTACTTC	CATSRGVDYEQYF
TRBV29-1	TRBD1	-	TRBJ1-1	TGCAGCGTTGCCGGGACAGTGAACACTGAAGCTTTCTTT	CSVAGTVNTEAFF
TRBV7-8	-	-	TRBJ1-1	TGTGCCAGCAGCTTAATAGGGACCGGTGGCGCTGAAGCTTTCTTT	CASSLIGTGGAEAFF
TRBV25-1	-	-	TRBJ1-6	TGTGCCAGCAGTGAATCGGTGTATTCACCCCTCCACTTT	CASSESVYSPLHF
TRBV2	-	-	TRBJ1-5	TGTGCCAGCAGACAGGCCGATGAGGGCAATCAGCCCCAGCATTTT	CASRQADEGNQPQHF
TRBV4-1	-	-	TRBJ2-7	TGCGCCAGCAGCCAAGATTCGGTCCCCTCCTACGAGCAGTACTTC	CASSQDSVPSYEQYF
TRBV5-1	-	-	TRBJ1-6	TGCGCCAGCAGCTATGCCGGGACCGATAATTCACCCCTCCACTTT	CASSYAGTDNSPLHF
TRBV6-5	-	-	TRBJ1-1	TGTGCCAGCAGTCATACAGGGACTTTGAACACTGAAGCTTTCTTT	CASSHTGTLNTEAFF